This TCR beta chain was profiled in a study of tumor and adjacent non-tumor tissue in lung cancer. Study outcomes and limitations: Shorter survival was associated with higher TCR diversity in tumors. Top 100 clones took a larger repertoire share in normal lung.

A modified ARM-PCR protocol with three rounds of nested PCR amplified TCRbeta. One entry per CDR3 protein, called by TCRdb with MiXCR from the multiplex PCR reads. The data hold about 67,000 distinct CDR3 sequences, with about 77% observed a single time. The CDR3 loop spans 13 amino acids. Germline V CDR1 and CDR2: SGHDT, YYEEEE. RNA was extracted from bulk tissue without any cell sorting. The normal lung tissue was taken more than 3 cm from the tumor edge. Chemotherapy-naive patients with new lung cancer underwent thoracic surgery in China, August–late 2014. Remarks on this clonotype: Its cognate antigen is unknown. The germline gene is not matched at one end of the junction; a read error may be the cause.

Sequencing input: distant non-tumor lung tissue. V usage is TRBV5-6 and J usage is TRBJ2-7, with TRBD1 as a possible D gene (6 bases). This sequence originates from a man aged 60 to 69 with non-small cell lung cancer. This CDR3 is CANSRTVSYEQYF. The CDR3 DNA is TGTGCCAACAGCCGGACAGTGTCCTACGAGCAGTACTTT.